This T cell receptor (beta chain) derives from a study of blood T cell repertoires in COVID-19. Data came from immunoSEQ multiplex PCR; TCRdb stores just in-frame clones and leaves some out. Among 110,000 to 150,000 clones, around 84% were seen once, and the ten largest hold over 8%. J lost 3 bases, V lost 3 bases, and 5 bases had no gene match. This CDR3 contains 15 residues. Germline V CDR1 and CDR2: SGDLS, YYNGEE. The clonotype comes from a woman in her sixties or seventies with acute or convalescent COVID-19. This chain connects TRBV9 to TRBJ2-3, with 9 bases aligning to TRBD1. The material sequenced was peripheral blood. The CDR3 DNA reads TGTGCCAGCAGCGCCCGGGACAGGGAAACAGATACGCAGTATTTT. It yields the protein CASSARDRETDTQYF.